The rows below give T cell receptor beta chains drawn from one sample of a study of T-cell memory formation after mild COVID-19. MiXCR, run by TCRdb on the 5' RACE reads, gives a single entry per CDR3 protein. Here the sample spans 55,000 to 75,000 distinct CDR3 sequences, 28% being singletons. The sequencing input was PBMCs or a T cell subset sorted from them (not recorded which). The receptors derive from a man younger than 35 who had mild COVID-19 (a few samples of this study predate the infection). Cell type and time point are not known. Both conserved end residues are part of each CDR3. The D gene is left open where the match is weak. Clone size is stated in some rows and not others, as once, few, many or a class when expanded.

J gene	clone size	V gene	D gene	CDR3 DNA	CDR3 protein
TRBJ1-4	few	TRBV7-8	TRBD1	TGTGCCAGCAGCGAAACCCGACAGGGGGTTAATGAAAAACTGTTTTTT	CASSETRQGVNEKLFF
TRBJ2-3	-	TRBV12-3/TRBV12-4	-	TGTGCCAGCAGTCCGGGGAGTTCAGATACGCAGTATTTT	CASSPGSSDTQYF
TRBJ2-3	-	TRBV11-3	TRBD2	TGTGCCAGCAGCCGGAGGACTAGCGGGAGCACAGATACGCAGTATTTT	CASSRRTSGSTDTQYF
TRBJ2-6	many	TRBV4-2	-	TGTGCCAGCAGCCAAGATACCGGCTCTGGGGCCAACGTCCTGACTTTC	CASSQDTGSGANVLTF
TRBJ2-3	-	TRBV7-2	-	TGTGCCAGCAGCTTATGGGGAGCCTACACAGATACGCAGTATTTT	CASSLWGAYTDTQYF
TRBJ2-2	few	TRBV20-1	-	TGCAGTGCTTCCGGGGCCCACACCGGGGAGCTGTTTTTT	CSASGAHTGELFF
TRBJ2-7	-	TRBV29-1	-	TGCAGCGTTGATAAGGGGAACGAGCAGTACTTC	CSVDKGNEQYF
TRBJ2-3	few	TRBV6-6	TRBD2	TGTGCCAGCAGTCCCCGGACTAGTCCAGATACGCAGTATTTT	CASSPRTSPDTQYF
TRBJ1-5	-	TRBV20-1	-	TGCAGTGCTAGAGATCTGGCGGATCCTGAGGTGGTTCCCCAGCATTTT	CSARDLADPEVVPQHF
TRBJ1-2	-	TRBV7-9	-	TGTGCCAGCACCTGGGCTAACTATGGCTACACCTTC	CASTWANYGYTF
TRBJ2-1	few	TRBV4-1	-	TGCGCCAGCAGCCAATTACTAGGCGATGAGCAGTTCTTC	CASSQLLGDEQFF
TRBJ1-5	-	TRBV20-1	-	TGCAGTGCGAGGGACACCACATATAGCAATCAGCCCCAGCATTTT	CSARDTTYSNQPQHF
TRBJ2-7	-	TRBV7-9	-	TGTGCCAGCAGCTTAGCGGGGTTTAGGCGTTACGAGCAGTACTTC	CASSLAGFRRYEQYF
TRBJ2-3	-	TRBV7-8	-	TGTGCCAGCAGCTTAGGGGAGGTTAGGTTGGCGGATACGCAGTATTTT	CASSLGEVRLADTQYF
TRBJ2-3	many	TRBV5-1	TRBD2	TGCGCCAGCAACCTTAGAGGCGGGGGGGCCACAGATACGCAGTATTTT	CASNLRGGGATDTQYF
TRBJ1-1	-	TRBV5-1	TRBD1	TGCGCCAGCAGCTCGGGACAGGGGGAGGTCACTGAAGCTTTCTTT	CASSSGQGEVTEAFF
TRBJ2-3	few	TRBV10-3	TRBD2	TGTGCCATCAAACGGGTAGCGGGATCGAACACAGATACGCAGTATTTT	CAIKRVAGSNTDTQYF
TRBJ2-1	-	TRBV6-1	TRBD1	TGTGCCAGCAGTGAGCCCGACAGGGCTACCTACAATGAGCAGTTCTTC	CASSEPDRATYNEQFF
TRBJ2-2	few	TRBV3-1	TRBD2	TGTGCCAGCAGCCGCCTGGGACTAGCGGGGGGAAGCGACGGGGAGCTGTTTTTT	CASSRLGLAGGSDGELFF
TRBJ2-2	many	TRBV7-6	TRBD2	TGTGCCAGCAGCCCCGCCGGCGGGAGCCGTTGGGAGCTGTTTTTT	CASSPAGGSRWELFF
TRBJ1-5	few	TRBV18	-	TGTGCCAGCTCACTCGTGGACACGGCCAATCAGCCCCAGCATTTT	CASSLVDTANQPQHF
TRBJ1-2	many	TRBV29-1	TRBD1	TGCAGCGCCTCACTCCCGGGACAGGGCTATGGCTACACCTTC	CSASLPGQGYGYTF
TRBJ1-1	-	TRBV25-1	-	TGTGCCAGCAGGAACGGGATAGCTTTCTTT	CASRNGIAFF
TRBJ2-3	few	TRBV6-5	-	TGTGCCAGCAGTTACTCGTCTGGAGGACTATTCACAGATACGCAGTATTTT	CASSYSSGGLFTDTQYF
TRBJ1-1	-	TRBV6-2/TRBV6-3	-	TGTGCCAGCAGCTACCTGCCTCAGGTGAACACTGAAGCTTTCTTT	CASSYLPQVNTEAFF
TRBJ2-7	-	TRBV20-1	-	TGCAGTGCTAGGTCTAGTTTTCGCTACGAGCAGTACTTC	CSARSSFRYEQYF
TRBJ1-1	few	TRBV7-2	-	TGTGCCAGCAGCCCGGGGTGGACTGAAGCTTTCTTT	CASSPGWTEAFF
TRBJ1-2	few	TRBV7-2	-	TGTGCCAGCAGCTTAACCCCTTTGGAGTCCGGGGATGGCTACACCTTC	CASSLTPLESGDGYTF
TRBJ2-7	few	TRBV12-3/TRBV12-4	TRBD1	TGTGCCAGCAGTTTTCCGGACAGGGTGTACGAGCAGTACTTC	CASSFPDRVYEQYF
TRBJ1-4	few	TRBV7-2	-	TGTGCCAGCAGCTTAGGGTTAGAGGGAAAACTGTTTTTT	CASSLGLEGKLFF
TRBJ1-6	-	TRBV4-3	TRBD1	TGCGCCAGCAGCCCCGCGCAGGCAGGGACAGAGGAGTCTCGGCTACCCCTCCACTTT	CASSPAQAGTEESRLPLHF
TRBJ2-1	-	TRBV7-7	TRBD2	TGTGCCAGCAGCTATCGGGGGGGCCACGGCGATGAGCAGTTCTTC	CASSYRGGHGDEQFF
TRBJ2-1	many	TRBV2	TRBD2	TGTGCCAGCATCGGGACTAGTCAGGAGGAGCAGTTCTTC	CASIGTSQEEQFF
TRBJ2-1	few	TRBV7-3	-	TGTGCCAGCAGCCAGGGCGGCTCCTACAATGAGCAGTTCTTC	CASSQGGSYNEQFF
TRBJ1-2	-	TRBV25-1	TRBD1	TGTGCCAGCAGATCGGACAGGGGGCGCGGAGGGTATGGCTACACCTTC	CASRSDRGRGGYGYTF
TRBJ1-6	many	TRBV5-4	-	TGTGCCAGCAGCCCCGGGTTGGAACACGGTTTTTCCCTCCACTTT	CASSPGLEHGFSLHF
TRBJ2-2	-	TRBV29-1	-	TGCAGCGTTGAAGATTTTCACAGGACCAACACCGGGGAGCTGTTTTTT	CSVEDFHRTNTGELFF